These T cell receptor beta chains were read from a single sample in a study of T cells in Graves' hyperthyroidism and ophthalmopathy. MiXCR, run by TCRdb on the multiplex PCR reads, gives a single entry per CDR3 protein. The sample holds around 450,000 distinct CDR3 sequences, about a sixth seen once. Material for sequencing was blood. These receptors were taken from a young woman with Graves' hyperthyroidism. CDR3s include the opening cysteine and the closing phenylalanine or tryptophan. Each record gives: CDR3 DNA, CDR3 protein, clone size, D gene, J gene, V gene. D genes are given only for firm matches. A row's size may be missing; if present it is once, few, many or a size class.

CDR3 DNA: TGTGCCAGCGGGGATGGATACAATGAGCAGTTCTTC
CDR3 protein: CASGDGYNEQFF
clone size: many
D gene: NA
J gene: TRBJ2-1
V gene: TRBV28

CDR3 DNA: TGTGCCAGCAGTTCGACAGGGAGAACCAACTATGGCTACACCTTC
CDR3 protein: CASSSTGRTNYGYTF
clone size: NA
D gene: TRBD1
J gene: TRBJ1-2
V gene: TRBV27

CDR3 DNA: TGTGCCAGCAGCCCTGCCTTGGGACTAGCGGGATTTCGGTACGAGCAGTACTTC
CDR3 protein: CASSPALGLAGFRYEQYF
clone size: many
D gene: TRBD2
J gene: TRBJ2-7
V gene: TRBV27

CDR3 DNA: TGTGCCAGCAGCTTAGGGGCTAGCGAGATCTCCTACGAGCAGTACTTC
CDR3 protein: CASSLGASEISYEQYF
clone size: many
D gene: NA
J gene: TRBJ2-7
V gene: TRBV7-6

CDR3 DNA: TGTGCCAGCAGCTTAATGGGACAGGGAAACAATGAGCAGTTCTTC
CDR3 protein: CASSLMGQGNNEQFF
clone size: many
D gene: TRBD1
J gene: TRBJ2-1
V gene: TRBV7-9

CDR3 DNA: TGTGCCAGCAGCTTTTCCCAGGGGCTCGCGAACACCGGGGAGCTGTTTTTT
CDR3 protein: CASSFSQGLANTGELFF
clone size: few
D gene: NA
J gene: TRBJ2-2
V gene: TRBV7-9

CDR3 DNA: TGCAGTGCTAGACTTGCTAGCGGGGGGCAGACAGATACGCAGTATTTT
CDR3 protein: CSARLASGGQTDTQYF
clone size: many
D gene: TRBD2
J gene: TRBJ2-3
V gene: TRBV20-1

CDR3 DNA: TGTGCCAGCAGTGTCAAAGGACCGGGACAAGCCCGAGGCTACGAGCAGTACTTC
CDR3 protein: CASSVKGPGQARGYEQYF
clone size: NA
D gene: NA
J gene: TRBJ2-7
V gene: TRBV2

CDR3 DNA: TGTGCCAGCAGTTTAGTTGGGGCCTTCGACGAGCAGTACTTC
CDR3 protein: CASSLVGAFDEQYF
clone size: few
D gene: NA
J gene: TRBJ2-7
V gene: TRBV12-3/TRBV12-4

CDR3 DNA: TGCGCCAGCAGCCATTCCAGGGAGTTGGAAAGAGCTGACTATGGCTACACCTTC
CDR3 protein: CASSHSRELERADYGYTF
clone size: NA
D gene: NA
J gene: TRBJ1-2
V gene: TRBV4-3

CDR3 DNA: TGTGCTAGTGGGAGCGGGGGGTACACCGGGGGGCTGTTTTTT
CDR3 protein: CASGSGGYTGGLFF
clone size: NA
D gene: TRBD2
J gene: TRBJ2-2
V gene: TRBV12-5

CDR3 DNA: TGCAGTGCCCACGGACAGCTTAGCACAGATACGCAGTATTTT
CDR3 protein: CSAHGQLSTDTQYF
clone size: many
D gene: NA
J gene: TRBJ2-3
V gene: TRBV20-1

CDR3 DNA: TGTGCCAGCAGCACAGGGGGACAGGAGTCAATGAACACTGAAGCTTTCTTT
CDR3 protein: CASSTGGQESMNTEAFF
clone size: many
D gene: TRBD1
J gene: TRBJ1-1
V gene: TRBV7-2

CDR3 DNA: TGTGCCAGCAGCCAAGGGAGGTTGGACAGGGAAAATGAGCAGTTCTTC
CDR3 protein: CASSQGRLDRENEQFF
clone size: many
D gene: TRBD1
J gene: TRBJ2-1
V gene: TRBV28

CDR3 DNA: TGTGCCATCAGAGCTAACCAGGGTGTCGGGGAGCTGTTTTTT
CDR3 protein: CAIRANQGVGELFF
clone size: NA
D gene: NA
J gene: TRBJ2-2
V gene: TRBV10-3

CDR3 DNA: TGCAGTGCTAGAGGGCTCTTAGGGATCGAGCAGTACTTC
CDR3 protein: CSARGLLGIEQYF
clone size: many
D gene: NA
J gene: TRBJ2-7
V gene: TRBV20-1

CDR3 DNA: TGTGCCAGCAGTTACTTTGGGGGGGATTTCATGAACACTGAAGCTTTCTTT
CDR3 protein: CASSYFGGDFMNTEAFF
clone size: few
D gene: NA
J gene: TRBJ1-1
V gene: TRBV6-5

CDR3 DNA: TGTGCCAGCGAACGTAATTCACCCCTCCACTTT
CDR3 protein: CASERNSPLHF
clone size: few
D gene: NA
J gene: TRBJ1-6
V gene: TRBV2

CDR3 DNA: TGTGCCAGCAGCATCCCTGGGGCGGGAGTTACAGATACGCAGTATTTT
CDR3 protein: CASSIPGAGVTDTQYF
clone size: NA
D gene: TRBD2
J gene: TRBJ2-3
V gene: TRBV7-3

CDR3 DNA: TGCAGTGCTGGGGCGGGGGAGACCCAGTACTTC
CDR3 protein: CSAGAGETQYF
clone size: many
D gene: NA
J gene: TRBJ2-5
V gene: TRBV20-1

CDR3 DNA: TGTGCCAGCAGAGCACCCCTCGGCTGGGGCAGGGGGCCCGACGAGCAGTACTTC
CDR3 protein: CASRAPLGWGRGPDEQYF
clone size: NA
D gene: TRBD1
J gene: TRBJ2-7
V gene: TRBV2

CDR3 DNA: TGTGCCAGCACCAGTGCCCTAGGGGGACCCTACGAGCAGTACTTC
CDR3 protein: CASTSALGGPYEQYF
clone size: many
D gene: NA
J gene: TRBJ2-7
V gene: TRBV7-9

CDR3 DNA: TGCGCCAGCAGCCAACTCGGGCGGGCGGGGGGCACTAATGAGCAGTTCTTC
CDR3 protein: CASSQLGRAGGTNEQFF
clone size: NA
D gene: TRBD2
J gene: TRBJ2-1
V gene: TRBV4-1

CDR3 DNA: TGTGCCAGCACCCAATTGGTAGGACAGCGAAATGAGCAGTTCTTC
CDR3 protein: CASTQLVGQRNEQFF
clone size: many
D gene: NA
J gene: TRBJ2-1
V gene: TRBV12-3/TRBV12-4

CDR3 DNA: TGTGCCAGCAGTTTGAAAGATCAGCCCCAGCATTTT
CDR3 protein: CASSLKDQPQHF
clone size: many
D gene: NA
J gene: TRBJ1-5
V gene: TRBV28

CDR3 DNA: TGTGCCAGTAGCCCGGGACTAGCGGGAGGGCCAAAGAGGACAGATACGCAGTATTTT
CDR3 protein: CASSPGLAGGPKRTDTQYF
clone size: NA
D gene: TRBD2
J gene: TRBJ2-3
V gene: TRBV19

CDR3 DNA: TGCGCCAGCAGCTCCGGACTCCAGTTCTCTGGAAACACCATATATTTT
CDR3 protein: CASSSGLQFSGNTIYF
clone size: NA
D gene: NA
J gene: TRBJ1-3
V gene: TRBV5-1

CDR3 DNA: TGTGCCAGCGCCGTGGCCGGGGCGTTGGAAGCTTTCTTT
CDR3 protein: CASAVAGALEAFF
clone size: NA
D gene: NA
J gene: TRBJ1-1
V gene: TRBV19

CDR3 DNA: TGTGCCAGCAGCTTAGATCCGGGGGAAATCGAGACCCAGTACTTC
CDR3 protein: CASSLDPGEIETQYF
clone size: many
D gene: NA
J gene: TRBJ2-5
V gene: TRBV11-2

CDR3 DNA: TGTGCCAGCAGTCTAGGCCCAGCGGGAGTCTTCGGTGAGCAGTTCTTC
CDR3 protein: CASSLGPAGVFGEQFF
clone size: few
D gene: TRBD2
J gene: TRBJ2-1
V gene: TRBV2

CDR3 DNA: TGTGCCAGTAGTGCTCCAACCGGGACAAGCACCGGGGGTGGCTACACCTTC
CDR3 protein: CASSAPTGTSTGGGYTF
clone size: NA
D gene: NA
J gene: TRBJ1-2
V gene: TRBV19

CDR3 DNA: TGTGCCAGCAGCCATGACAGGGAGCTGTCAGGCTACACCTTC
CDR3 protein: CASSHDRELSGYTF
clone size: few
D gene: TRBD1
J gene: TRBJ1-2
V gene: TRBV7-8